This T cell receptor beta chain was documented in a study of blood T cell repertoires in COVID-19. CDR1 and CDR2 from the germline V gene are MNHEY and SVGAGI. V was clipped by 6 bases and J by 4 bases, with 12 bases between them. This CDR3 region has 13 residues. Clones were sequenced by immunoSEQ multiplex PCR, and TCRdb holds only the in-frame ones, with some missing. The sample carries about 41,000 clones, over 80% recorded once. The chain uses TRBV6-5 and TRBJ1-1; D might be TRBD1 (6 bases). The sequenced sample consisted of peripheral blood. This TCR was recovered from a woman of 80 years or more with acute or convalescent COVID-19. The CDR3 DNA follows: TGTGCCAGCAGCCAACAGGGTATCACTGAAGCTTTCTTT. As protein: CASSQQGITEAFF.